Below are 26 T cell receptor beta chains sequenced from a single sample in a study of shared T cell receptors in the human thymus. Measured with immunoSEQ multiplex PCR; TCRdb has only the in-frame clones, and not every one. The sample holds 600,000 to 900,000 clones, approximately 85% seen once. The data were also submitted as part of a second study, on human thymus T cells.

Sequencing used thymocytes. These receptors all stem from a girl less than two years old with a congenital heart defect.

V and J are TRBV6-1 and TRBJ2-1; D might be TRBD2 (5 bases). Germline assignment: CDR1 MNHNS and CDR2 SASEGT. Deletions cut 2 bases from V and 9 bases from J, with 14 bases between. This CDR3 has 14 residues. CDR3: CASSERRSPCEQFF. The CDR3 DNA reads as TGTGCCAGCAGTGAACGGAGGTCCCCCTGTGAGCAGTTCTTC.

The chain carries TRBV21-1 and TRBJ2-3; the DNA was not used to check the table's D call, TRBD1. TRBV21-1 is a documented pseudogene. CDR3 length: 15 residues. CDR3 nucleotide sequence: TGTGCCAGCAGCAAAAGGGACAAATTCTCAGATACGCAGTATTTT. This codes for CASSKRDKFSDTQYF.

In its sample, this clone was seen once. The chain employs TRBV19 and TRBJ1-5; D is unclear. The CDR3 spans 15 residues. Germline V CDR1 and CDR2: LNHDA, SQIVND (reference sequence). V was pared by 7 bases and J by 3 bases, with 16 bases between. The CDR3 region has the DNA TGTGCCAGTATGGGGAGGTTGCTCCCCAATCAGCCCCAGCATTTT. The encoded protein is CASMGRLLPNQPQHF. Looking up the rest from reference TRBV19 and TRBJ1-5 gives the full variable domain: DGGITQSPKYLFRKEGQNVTLSCEQNLNHDAMYWYRQDPGQGLRLIYYSQIVNDFQKGDIAEGYSVSREKKESFPLTVTSAQKNPTAFYLCASMGRLLPNQPQHFGDGTRLSIL.

The chain combines TRBV9 with TRBJ1-3; D perhaps matches TRBD1 (6 bases). Germline CDR1 is SGDLS and CDR2 is YYNGEE. The V end was cut by 5 bases, the J end by 5 bases, with 17 bases between. This CDR3 is 15 amino acids long. CDR3 in DNA: TGTGCCAGCAGGGCGGACAGCCAGGGGAGAAACACCATATATTTT. Translation: CASRADSQGRNTIYF. Full variable domain (missing parts from reference TRBV9 and TRBJ1-3): DSGVTQTPKHLITATGQRVTLRCSPRSGDLSVYWYQQSLDQGLQFLIQYYNGEERAKGNILERFSAQQFPDLHSELNLSSLELGDSALYFCASRADSQGRNTIYFGEGSWLTVV.

The rearrangement links TRBV29-1 to TRBJ2-5; 10 nucleotides align to TRBD1. The CDR3 is 14 amino acids. Germline lookup yields CDR1 SQVTM and CDR2 ANQGSEA. V was pared by 5 bases and J by 4 bases, with 7 bases of the junction left unmatched. CDR3 in amino acids: CSVSDRGQVETQYF. For the CDR3, the DNA is TGCAGCGTTTCCGACAGGGGGCAGGTAGAGACCCAGTACTTC.

This clone was recorded only once. The rearrangement links TRBV7-9 to TRBJ2-7, with 9 bases fitting TRBD1. V shed 3 bases, J shed 0 bases, and the junction held 9 bases outside the gene matches. The CDR3 runs to 17 residues. From germline, CDR1 is SEHNR and CDR2 FQNEAQ (reference sequence). CDR3 DNA sequence: TGTGCCAGCAGCTTGGTCGGGTCGGACAGGGGCTCCTACGAGCAGTACTTC. Its translation is CASSLVGSDRGSYEQYF.

The rearrangement joins TRBV19 to TRBJ2-7; 8 bases fit TRBD2. The CDR3 sequence is 14 residues long. Germline loops: CDR1 LNHDA, CDR2 SQIVND (reference sequence). V shed 7 bases, J shed 3 bases, and the junction held 8 bases outside the gene matches. The CDR3 DNA sequence: TGTGCCAGTACCCCGGGAGGGCACTTCTACGAGCAGTACTTC. Its translation is CASTPGGHFYEQYF.

The V call is TRBV5-6, the J call TRBJ2-1; TRBD1 matches at 7 bases. The CDR3 has 16 amino acids. The V gene end was trimmed by 0 bases and the J gene end by 5 bases; junction bases not matched to a gene: 8. CDR1 is SGHDT and CDR2 is YYEEEE in the germline V gene. The CDR3 sequence is CASSLGNYRGHNEQFF. CDR3 bases: TGTGCCAGCAGCTTGGGTAACTACAGGGGTCACAATGAGCAGTTCTTC.

The chain links TRBV28 to TRBJ1-2, with TRBD1 identical over 9 bases. Germline assignment: CDR1 MDHEN and CDR2 SYDVKM. The CDR3 is made up of 18 amino acids. V lost 3 bases, J lost 2 bases, and 13 bases stayed unmatched. CDR3 residues: CASSLDGTGFDRNYGYTF. The CDR3 DNA reads TGTGCCAGCAGTTTGGACGGGACAGGGTTCGATAGGAACTATGGCTACACCTTC.

The rearrangement uses TRBV29-1 and TRBJ2-5; 8 bases line up with TRBD2. The V gene's germline CDR1 is SQVTM and CDR2 ANQGSEA. The V and J ends lost 7 bases and 1 base, in that order; junction bases with no gene match: 11. There are 15 residues in the CDR3. CDR3 loop: CSARGRAGGQETQYF. In DNA, the CDR3 is TGCAGCGCCCGAGGGCGTGCGGGGGGCCAAGAGACCCAGTACTTC.

This clone was seen only a few times. The chain uses TRBV25-1 and TRBJ2-5; 8 bases fit TRBD2. J was trimmed by 3 bases and V by 3 bases; bases with no gene match: 3. The CDR3 totals 14 residues. Germline CDR1 reads MGHDK; CDR2 reads SYGVNS. CDR3 sequence (DNA): TGTGCCAGCAGTGATTACGGGGGGGAAGAGACCCAGTACTTC. Translating gives CASSDYGGEETQYF.

The J gene is TRBJ1-2, the V gene TRBV5-6; D possibly corresponds to TRBD1 (6 bases). V dropped 1 base and J dropped 3 bases, with 16 bases sitting between them. Per the germline V gene, CDR1 is SGHDT and CDR2 is YYEEEE. CDR3 length equals 16 residues. DNA of the CDR3: TGTGCCAGCAGCTTGACACGACAGGTTGAGGACTATGGCTACACCTTC. Translation: CASSLTRQVEDYGYTF.

The V gene is TRBV5-1, the J gene TRBJ2-5; 9 bases align to TRBD2. Germline V gene lookup returns CDR1 SGHRS and CDR2 YFSETQ. The CDR3 runs 15 residues. V lost 4 bases and J lost 4; bases outside the gene matches: 8. As DNA, the CDR3 is TGCGCCAGCAGCCTCGCGGGCGGGGGGGGAGAGACCCAGTACTTC. Translating gives CASSLAGGGGETQYF.

The V call is TRBV23-1, the J call TRBJ1-5, with 9 bases lining up with TRBD1. TRBV23-1 is flagged as an ORF with uncertain function. There are 17 residues in the CDR3. The V segment lost 4 bases and the J segment 5 bases; nucleotides outside the gene matches: 12. The CDR3 protein is CASSRPKPGQGYQPQHF. The CDR3 nucleotides are TGCGCCAGCAGTCGACCAAAACCGGGACAGGGATATCAGCCCCAGCATTTT.

The chain combines TRBV19 with TRBJ1-6; 9 bases line up with TRBD1. The CDR3 has 16 residues. Germline V gene data show CDR1 as LNHDA and CDR2 as SQIVND (reference sequence). The junction had 7 bases not matched to a gene; V was cut back by 0 bases and J by 10 bases. The CDR3 region is CASSIDIRDRESPLHF. DNA of the CDR3: TGTGCCAGTAGTATAGATATACGGGACAGGGAGTCACCCCTCCACTTT.

This chain uses TRBV2 with TRBJ2-7; 13 bases match TRBD2. V trimming: 10 bases; J trimming: 3 bases; junction bases outside the gene matches: 9. The CDR3 has 15 residues. Germline V gives CDR1 SNHLY, CDR2 FYNNEI. The CDR3 here is CATRGLAGAYYEQYF. The CDR3 coding sequence is TGTGCCACCAGAGGACTAGCGGGGGCCTACTACGAGCAGTACTTC.

The V and J genes are TRBV18 and TRBJ1-1; D remains ambiguous. The length of the CDR3 is 19 residues. Trimming shortened V by 3 bases and J by 5 bases, and 28 bases separated the two germline ends. Germline values: CDR1 KGHSH, CDR2 LQKENI. The CDR3 DNA reads as TGTGCCAGCTCACCGAACGAAGGGCCTTGTACATTAACGGGGACTGAAGCTTTCTTT. Protein: CASSPNEGPCTLTGTEAFF. Combining the CDR3 with reference TRBV18 and TRBJ1-1 gives the whole variable domain NAGVMQNPRHLVRRRGQEARLRCSPMKGHSHVYWYRQLPEEGLKFMVYLQKENIIDESGMPKERFSAEFPKEGPSILRIQQVVRGDSAAYFCASSPNEGPCTLTGTEAFFGQGTRLTVV.

This rearrangement joins TRBV10-3 to TRBJ1-1, with D hard to call. Germline CDR1 reads ENHRY; CDR2 reads SYGVKD. V was cut by 4 bases and J by 4 bases, with 10 bases left in between. The CDR3 is 13 residues long. For the CDR3, the DNA is TGTGCCATCAGTGGAGGAGAGAGCACTGAAGCTTTCTTT. Translated, it gives CAISGGESTEAFF.

This rearrangement joins TRBV27 to TRBJ2-4; TRBD1 is a possible D gene (5 bases). Germline CDR1 is MNHEY and CDR2 is SMNVEV (reference sequence). V lost 6 bases and J lost 1, with 16 bases in between. This CDR3 has 16 residues. The CDR3 DNA sequence: TGTGCCAGCAGCTCCGGACATAAGGTGGCCAAAAACATTCAGTACTTC. Amino acid sequence: CASSSGHKVAKNIQYF.

This chain connects TRBV7-6 to TRBJ2-1; D unresolved. In germline, CDR1 is SGHVS, CDR2 FNYEAQ. Trimming left V 2 bases short and J 7 bases short, with 18 bases between. The CDR3 spans 16 residues. CDR3 nucleotide sequence: TGTGCCAGCAGCTTAAAGTCTGCATCTGTCGGGAATGAGCAGTTCTTC. This gives the protein CASSLKSASVGNEQFF.

The CDR3 loop is CASSHTGVAQETQYF. Written as DNA, the CDR3 is TGTGCCAGCAGTCATACAGGGGTAGCCCAAGAGACCCAGTACTTC. V is TRBV13 and J is TRBJ2-5; TRBD1 matches 7 bases. The CDR3 loop spans 15 amino acids. Trimming removed 6 bases from V and 1 base from J; junction bases left unmatched: 8. Germline V gene sequence: CDR1 PRHDT, CDR2 FYEKMQ (reference sequence).

The chain has TRBV23-1 and TRBJ1-2; D gene uncertain. TRBV23-1 is annotated as an ORF whose role is uncertain. The V end lost 0 bases, the J end lost 3 bases, and 11 bases lay between the germline ends. The CDR3 has 15 residues. The CDR3 DNA reads as TGCGCCAGCAGTCAATCTTTCGGGTTATACTATGGCTACACCTTC. This translates into CASSQSFGLYYGYTF.

CDR3 residues: CAWSAGNQPQHF. The CDR3 nucleotides read TGTGCCTGGAGCGCAGGGAATCAGCCCCAGCATTTT. This chain links TRBV30 with TRBJ1-5; the D gene is possibly TRBD1 (5 bases). The CDR3 has 12 residues. Germline assignment: CDR1 GTSNPN and CDR2 SVGIG (reference sequence). V lost 3 bases and J lost 4, with 7 bases in between.

V and J are TRBV29-1 and TRBJ2-2; 11 positions agree with TRBD2. CDR1 and CDR2 from the germline V gene are SQVTM and ANQGSEA. CDR3 length: 13 residues. Trimming took 7 bases from V and 7 from J; bases not matched to a gene: 5. In DNA, the CDR3 is TGCAGCGGTAGCGGGGGGGCCGGCGGGGAGCTGTTTTTT. Protein: CSGSGGAGGELFF.

This clone was detected a few times. The chain combines TRBV5-1 with TRBJ2-5; the D is unclear. CDR1 SGHRS and CDR2 YFSETQ come from the germline V gene. The CDR3 covers 14 residues. Between the trimmed V and J ends, which lost 4 bases and 0 bases, there was a span of 10 bases. The CDR3 protein is CASSVYSDQETQYF. The DNA for the CDR3 is TGCGCCAGCAGCGTATACAGTGACCAAGAGACCCAGTACTTC.

V usage is TRBV4-3 and J usage is TRBJ1-2; 9 bases match TRBD1. The CDR3 consists of 13 residues. V shed 4 bases and J 9 bases; nucleotides not matched to a gene: 6. Germline CDR1 and CDR2: LGHNA and YSLEER. Written as DNA, the CDR3 is TGCGCCAGCAGCCGGACAGGGGCGACAAGCTACACCTTC. Translated, it gives CASSRTGATSYTF.